These T cell receptor beta chains were read from a single sample in a study of T-cell reconstitution after alpha-beta-depleted transplantation in children. One entry per CDR3 protein, called by TCRdb with MiXCR from the PCR reads. The repertoire has about 260,000 distinct CDR3 sequences, roughly 12% of them found once; the top ten carry 23%. The specimen was peripheral blood, collected 180 days after TCRalphabeta/CD19-depleted stem cell transplant. The receptors stem from a male patient under 10 years old who had a stem cell transplant for chronic granulomatous disease, so the T cells may come from the graft donor. Each CDR3 is given with its conserved first and last residue. A D gene is named only where the DNA matches it firmly. Clone size is not always given. Where it is, it says once, few, many or a class for expanded clones.

>many|TRBJ2-2|TRBV7-2|-
TGTGCCAGCCGTCATGACGGGAACACCGGGGAGCTGTTTTTT
CASRHDGNTGELFF
>-|TRBJ2-7|TRBV10-3|TRBD1
TGTGCCATCAGTGGCGATAGCCGGGACAGGACCATTTTTAGCTACGAGCAGTACTTC
CAISGDSRDRTIFSYEQYF
>many|TRBJ2-7|TRBV10-3|-
TGTGCCAGCGCCGACGGGACCTACGAGCAGTACTTC
CASADGTYEQYF
>many|TRBJ2-7|TRBV28|-
TGTGCCACCCGACCGGGGCCGGCCTACGAGCAGTACTTC
CATRPGPAYEQYF
>many|TRBJ2-7|TRBV29-1|TRBD2
TGCAGCGTTAGGGTGGGAGGGCCGTACGAGCAGTACTTC
CSVRVGGPYEQYF
>many|TRBJ1-2|TRBV28|TRBD1
TGTGCCAGCAGTGGGCAGGACAGGGGCTATGGCTACACCTTC
CASSGQDRGYGYTF
>many|TRBJ1-1|TRBV7-9|-
TGTGCCAGCAGCCTTTCAGGGATCACTGAAGCTTTCTTT
CASSLSGITEAFF
>many|TRBJ2-7|TRBV7-2|-
TGTGCCAGCAGCTTAGCGGCAGGGGCCGGCTCCTACGAGCAGTACTTC
CASSLAAGAGSYEQYF
>-|TRBJ2-1|TRBV6-1|TRBD2
TGTGCCAGCAGGGGTAGACTAGCGGAGGAATATAGGAGTGAGCAGTTCTTC
CASRGRLAEEYRSEQFF
>few|TRBJ2-7|TRBV2|-
TGTGCCAGCAGTGAAGCAGGATACTACGAGCAGTACTTC
CASSEAGYYEQYF
>many|TRBJ2-1|TRBV6-1|TRBD2
TGTGCCAGCAGTCCCCCACGGGGTAGCGGGCTCAATGAGCAGTTCTTC
CASSPPRGSGLNEQFF
>many|TRBJ1-1|TRBV7-7|-
TGTGCTAGCAGCTCCGGGGGTATGAACACTGAAGCTTTCTTT
CASSSGGMNTEAFF
>many|TRBJ2-1|TRBV12-3/TRBV12-4|-
TGTGCCAGCAGGCGGTCTTACAATGAGCAGTTCTTC
CASRRSYNEQFF
>many|TRBJ1-6|TRBV5-1|-
TGCGCCAGCCGGGGCTCATATAATTCACCCCTCCACTTT
CASRGSYNSPLHF
>many|TRBJ2-2|TRBV6-5|-
TGTGCCAGCAGTTACTCCCGGGGGGCGCGTGGGACCGGGGAGCTGTTTTTT
CASSYSRGARGTGELFF
>many|TRBJ1-2|TRBV20-1|TRBD1
TGCAGTGCTAGAGATTGGCGGGGGGGACAGCGGAACTATGGCTACACCTTC
CSARDWRGGQRNYGYTF
>many|TRBJ2-1|TRBV20-1|TRBD1
TGCAGTGCTCGCCATCGACAGGGATTGTATGAGCAGTTCTTC
CSARHRQGLYEQFF
>many|TRBJ2-6|TRBV12-3/TRBV12-4|TRBD1
TGTGCCAGCAGCCCCGACAGGGCTGGGGCCAACGTCCTGACTTTC
CASSPDRAGANVLTF
>many|TRBJ1-2|TRBV15|-
TGTGCCACCAGCAGAGAGGCAGGTGGCTACACCTTC
CATSREAGGYTF
>many|TRBJ2-5|TRBV7-7|-
TGTGCCAGCAGCTTTTTCCCAAACGGGGAAGAGACCCAGTACTTC
CASSFFPNGEETQYF
>many|TRBJ2-3|TRBV9|-
TGTGCCAGCAGCCTCAGACAGTCGCAATGGGATACGCAGTATTTT
CASSLRQSQWDTQYF
>many|TRBJ2-7|TRBV5-1|TRBD2
TGCGCCAGCAGCCGAGCGTTCCTAGCGGGAGTCACCTACGAGCAGTACTTC
CASSRAFLAGVTYEQYF
>many|TRBJ2-1|TRBV18|-
TGTGCCAGCTCACGATTGGATAGCGAGCAGTTCTTC
CASSRLDSEQFF
>many|TRBJ2-5|TRBV5-5|-
TGTGCCAGCAGGTCCATAGGGCAAGAGACCCAGTACTTC
CASRSIGQETQYF
>many|TRBJ1-2|TRBV6-5|-
TGTGCCAGCAGTAACGACAGACTCTATGGCTACACCTTC
CASSNDRLYGYTF
>many|TRBJ2-3|TRBV7-2|-
TGTGCCAGCCGGCCCGGTCTACCAACCACAGATACGCAGTATTTT
CASRPGLPTTDTQYF
>many|TRBJ2-1|TRBV7-2|TRBD2
TGTGCCAGCAGCTACCTATTCCCGGGACTAGCGGGAGTAGGCTACAATGAGCAGTTCTTC
CASSYLFPGLAGVGYNEQFF
>many|TRBJ2-5|TRBV3-1|-
TGTGCCAGCAGCCCGACCTCAAGAAACCAAGAGACCCAGTACTTC
CASSPTSRNQETQYF
>-|TRBJ1-4|TRBV4-3|TRBD1
TGCGCCAGCAGCCAAGATCAGGGGGCCGTCTATGAAAAACTGTTTTTT
CASSQDQGAVYEKLFF
>many|TRBJ2-7|TRBV7-2|-
TGTGCCAGCAGCTTAGAGTTCAGCACCTACGAGCAGTACTTC
CASSLEFSTYEQYF
>many|TRBJ2-1|TRBV7-2|TRBD2
TGTGCCAGCAGCCCAACTAGCGGGGTGGGTGAGCAGTTCTTC
CASSPTSGVGEQFF
>many|TRBJ2-7|TRBV7-2|TRBD1
TGTGCCAGCAGCTGGGGGACAGCCTCCTACGAGCAGTACTTC
CASSWGTASYEQYF
>many|TRBJ2-1|TRBV7-6|-
TGTGCCAGCACCAGGGAGGTACAGGGCAATGAGCAGTTCTTC
CASTREVQGNEQFF
>many|TRBJ2-1|TRBV12-5|-
TGTGCTAGTGGTTTGGGTGCGGTCAATGAGCAGTTCTTC
CASGLGAVNEQFF
>many|TRBJ2-1|TRBV2|TRBD1
TGTGCCAGCACCTCGACAGGGGTTAGCAATGAGCAGTTCTTC
CASTSTGVSNEQFF
>-|TRBJ1-1|TRBV2|-
TGTGCCAGCAGTATCTGGAGGGGGATGAACACTGAAGCTTTCTTT
CASSIWRGMNTEAFF
>many|TRBJ2-3|TRBV20-1|-
TGCAGTGCGGCCACAGGAGGGGCCGCCACAGATACGCAGTATTTT
CSAATGGAATDTQYF
>many|TRBJ2-1|TRBV19|TRBD2
TGTGCCAGTAAGATGCAGTACGGGGGGAGTAATGAGCAGTTCTTC
CASKMQYGGSNEQFF
>many|TRBJ2-4|TRBV5-1|-
TGCGCCAGCAGCTTGGATCACACCCGGGGCCGGGAAAACATTCAGTACTTC
CASSLDHTRGRENIQYF
>many|TRBJ2-7|TRBV20-1|-
TGCAGTGCTACCACGACGTGGGCTCCCAGACCCTACGAGCAGTACTTC
CSATTTWAPRPYEQYF
>many|TRBJ2-1|TRBV20-1|-
TGCAGTGCTAGTAATTTCGGGGCGGCCCTTTACAATGAGCAGTTCTTC
CSASNFGAALYNEQFF
>many|TRBJ2-5|TRBV10-3|TRBD2
TGTGCCATCAGTGAGTCTATGGTAGCGGGATCACAAGAGACCCAGTACTTC
CAISESMVAGSQETQYF
>many|TRBJ2-1|TRBV29-1|-
TGCAGCGTCTCAGGGTACTCCTACAATGAGCAGTTCTTC
CSVSGYSYNEQFF
>many|TRBJ2-7|TRBV28|-
TGTGCCAGCAGAGGGTGGCAGGGGTCCTACGAGCAGTACTTC
CASRGWQGSYEQYF